This entry lists 18 T cell receptor beta chains sequenced from one sample in a study of technical replicates of blood from a few donors. TCRdb's table, derived via immunoSEQ multiplex PCR, lists solely in-frame clones and lacks some. Altogether 50,000 or so clones are present, about 94% being singletons, with the ten largest covering roughly 3.9%. Sequenced input: PBMCs. Source of these receptors: a human donor in good health. Some clones in this sample may be carry-over from other donors' samples.

This chain joins TRBV5-1 and TRBJ2-2, with 7 nucleotides matching TRBD1. V lost 4 bases to trimming and J lost 4 bases; unmatched junction nucleotides: 7. The CDR3 is 15 amino acids. The V gene's germline CDR1 is SGHRS and CDR2 YFSETQ. The CDR3 nucleotides read TGCGCCAGCAGCCTCCGGGACAGCTCCACCGGGGAGCTGTTTTTT. Protein product: CASSLRDSSTGELFF. The variable domain in full, with the rest retrieved from reference TRBV5-1 and TRBJ2-2, is KAGVTQTPRYLIKTRGQQVTLSCSPISGHRSVSWYQQTPGQGLQFLFEYFSETQRNKGNFPGRFSGRQFSNSRSEMNVSTLELGDSALYLCASSLRDSSTGELFFGEGSRLTVL.

The chain has TRBV2 and TRBJ1-2, with a tentative D call TRBD1 (6 bases). The germline CDR1 and CDR2 sequences are SNHLY and FYNNEI. Trimming pared 2 bases from V and 0 bases from J, leaving 13 bases between. The CDR3 sequence is 16 residues long. CDR3 loop: CASSELQGNANYGYTF. CDR3 coding DNA: TGTGCCAGCAGTGAACTCCAGGGGAACGCTAACTATGGCTACACCTTC.

The chain employs TRBV14 and TRBJ2-7, with 16 bases lining up with TRBD2. The trim removed 4 bases at V and 6 bases at J, leaving 6 bases unmatched. The CDR3 runs to 16 residues. Germline lookup yields CDR1 SGHDN and CDR2 FVKESK. The CDR3 reads CASSRGTSGRAREQYF. The CDR3 DNA is TGTGCCAGCAGCCGAGGGACTAGCGGGAGGGCACGCGAGCAGTACTTC.

V usage is TRBV19 and J usage is TRBJ1-5; 7 positions agree with TRBD1. The CDR3 sequence is 15 residues long. The germline gives CDR1 LNHDA, CDR2 SQIVND (reference sequence). Trimming at V came to 6 bases and at J to 5 bases, leaving 10 bases not matched to a gene. The DNA for the CDR3 is TGTGCCAGTAGCAAAGACAGGGACATTGATCAGCCCCAGCATTTT. This encodes CASSKDRDIDQPQHF.

The chain recombines TRBV4-1 with TRBJ2-2, with a tentative D call TRBD2 (5 bases). The ends were cut back, 0 bases at V and 3 bases at J, with 20 bases in the middle. Germline V gene lookup returns CDR1 MGHRA and CDR2 YSYEKL. This CDR3 region has 19 residues. CDR3 region: CASSQDWVGLAHYTGELFF. The DNA for the CDR3 is TGCGCCAGCAGCCAAGATTGGGTTGGGCTAGCCCATTACACCGGGGAGCTGTTTTTT.

There are a few counts of this clone. The J gene is TRBJ2-1, the V gene TRBV11-2; 7 bases are a match to TRBD2. The CDR3 consists of 14 residues. Germline V gives CDR1 SGHAT, CDR2 FQNNGV. Trimming cost V 1 base and J 5 bases; bases outside gene matches: 2. For the CDR3, the DNA is TGTGCCAGCAGCTTAGGGGGGACTAACAATGAGCAGTTCTTC. As protein: CASSLGGTNNEQFF.

The genes are TRBV29-1 and TRBJ2-5; 9 bases match TRBD1. Looked up from germline, CDR1 is SQVTM and CDR2 is ANQGSEA. The J segment lost 1 base and the V segment lost 5 bases, leaving 2 bases of the junction unmatched. CDR3 length: 13 residues. The CDR3 DNA reads as TGCAGCGTTTGGGACAGGGCCCAAGAGACCCAGTACTTC. Its translation is CSVWDRAQETQYF.

The chain uses TRBV9 and TRBJ1-3, with 7 bases lining up with TRBD1. CDR3 length: 16 amino acids. The germline CDR1 and CDR2 sequences are SGDLS and YYNGEE. V was clipped by 4 bases and J by 0 bases; unmatched bases: 7. The CDR3 is CASSTGTAGSGNTIYF. The DNA for the CDR3 is TGTGCCAGCAGCACCGGGACAGCCGGCTCTGGAAACACCATATATTTT. The variable domain in full, completed from reference TRBV9 and TRBJ1-3, reads DSGVTQTPKHLITATGQRVTLRCSPRSGDLSVYWYQQSLDQGLQFLIQYYNGEERAKGNILERFSAQQFPDLHSELNLSSLELGDSALYFCASSTGTAGSGNTIYFGEGSWLTVV.

The CDR3 spells CASGRRLLATEQFF. The CDR3, as DNA: TGTGCTAGTGGCCGGAGGCTCCTAGCAACTGAGCAGTTCTTC. The rearrangement uses TRBV12-5 and TRBJ2-1; possibly TRBD2 for D (5 bases). Germline V gives CDR1 LGHNT, CDR2 FRNRAP. The ends were cut back, 6 bases at V and 9 bases at J, with 18 bases in the middle. This CDR3 is built from 14 residues.

The genes are TRBV12-5 and TRBJ2-7; possibly TRBD1 for D (6 bases). With 2 bases removed from V and 3 bases from J, the gap between germline ends came to 11 bases. Germline V gene lookup returns CDR1 LGHNT and CDR2 FRNRAP. The CDR3 is 14 residues long. CDR3 DNA: TGTGCTAGTGGTTTGCAGGGGCTAGACTACGAGCAGTACTTC. It encodes CASGLQGLDYEQYF. Full variable domain (missing parts from reference TRBV12-5 and TRBJ2-7): DARVTQTPRHKVTEMGQEVTMRCQPILGHNTVFWYRQTMMQGLELLAYFRNRAPLDDSGMPKDRFSAEMPDATLATLKIQPSEPRDSAVYFCASGLQGLDYEQYFGPGTRLTVT.

This chain connects TRBV6-4 to TRBJ2-3, with a tentative D call TRBD2 (6 bases). The CDR3 is 15 amino acids. CDR1 is MRHNA, CDR2 SNTAGT, per germline. Trimming cost V 5 bases and J 0 bases, with 12 bases left between them. CDR3 sequence reads: CASSYTGGSTDTQYF. The CDR3 nucleotides are TGTGCCAGCAGTTATACCGGGGGAAGCACAGATACGCAGTATTTT.

The gene calls are TRBV5-3 and TRBJ1-2; 9 positions agree with TRBD1. TRBV5-3 belongs to the ORF category, with a function that is uncertain. The CDR3 runs 14 residues. Trimming at V came to 4 bases and at J to 2 bases, leaving 3 bases not matched to a gene. In DNA form, the CDR3 reads TGTGCCAGAAGCGGGGACAGGGCAAACTATGGCTACACCTTC. Amino acid sequence: CARSGDRANYGYTF.

This sequence joins TRBV5-4 and TRBJ2-6; TRBD2 matches at 13 bases. The CDR3 spans 18 residues. From germline, CDR1 is SGHNT and CDR2 YYREEE (reference sequence). The trim removed 3 bases at V and 0 bases at J, leaving 3 bases unmatched. CDR3 in amino acids: CASSSTSGGASGANVLTF. The CDR3 DNA is TGTGCCAGCAGCTCAACTAGCGGGGGGGCCTCTGGGGCCAACGTCCTGACTTTC.

V usage is TRBV5-1 and J usage is TRBJ2-7; TRBD1 is a possible D gene (6 bases). The CDR3 consists of 12 residues. V was clipped by 0 bases and J by 6 bases, with 7 bases between them. Germline values: CDR1 SGHRS, CDR2 YFSETQ. In DNA form, the CDR3 reads TGCGCCAGCAGCTTGGGGGGGCCCGAGCAGTACTTC. This codes for CASSLGGPEQYF. Supplemented by reference TRBV5-1 and TRBJ2-7, the full variable domain reads KAGVTQTPRYLIKTRGQQVTLSCSPISGHRSVSWYQQTPGQGLQFLFEYFSETQRNKGNFPGRFSGRQFSNSRSEMNVSTLELGDSALYLCASSLGGPEQYFGPGTRLTVT.

This clone was seen once. This CDR3 reads CASTSVRVGSGNTIYF. CDR3 in DNA: TGTGCCAGCACCTCGGTACGGGTGGGCTCTGGAAACACCATATATTTT. The gene calls are TRBV7-8 and TRBJ1-3; no reliable D call. Germline assignment: CDR1 SGHVS and CDR2 FQNEAQ. The CDR3 has 16 amino acids. With 7 bases removed from V and 0 bases from J, the gap between germline ends came to 16 bases.

This clone was recorded a few times. The chain carries TRBV20-1 and TRBJ1-1, with 7 bases aligning to TRBD1. V lost 6 bases and J lost 10; bases outside the gene matches: 8. From germline, CDR1 is DFQATT and CDR2 SNEGSKA (reference sequence). The CDR3 has 11 amino acids. CDR3 sequence: CSAEKQGRAFF. CDR3 nucleotides: TGCAGTGCAGAAAAACAGGGGCGAGCTTTCTTT.

The J gene is TRBJ1-1, the V gene TRBV19, with a weak D call TRBD1 (6 bases). The V and J ends lost 7 bases and 4 bases respectively, with 7 bases between them. Germline V gene lookup returns CDR1 LNHDA and CDR2 SQIVND (reference sequence). CDR3 length: 11 residues. The CDR3 sequence is CASMGATEAFF. CDR3 in DNA: TGTGCCAGTATGGGGGCCACTGAAGCTTTCTTT.

This chain links TRBV6-1 with TRBJ1-4; the match to TRBD1 covers 7 bases. The V and J ends lost 3 bases and 3 bases, in that order; junction bases with no gene match: 1. Germline V lookup: CDR1 MNHNS, CDR2 SASEGT. CDR3 size: 14 residues. In DNA, the CDR3 is TGTGCCAGCAGTGAGGGGACAGCTAATGAAAAACTGTTTTTT. Translation: CASSEGTANEKLFF.